This TCR beta chain is from a study of STAT5B mutations in CD4+ large granular lymphocyte leukemia. Study results and limitations: 8/27 top patient clones versus 2/35 control clones were TRBV06-family.

On this clone itself: What it recognizes is unknown.

The CDR3 length is 14 residues. CDR1 is SEHNR and CDR2 is FQNEAQ in the germline V gene (reference sequence). Trimming took 1 base from V and 5 from J, leaving 12 bases between them. The assay was run at survey level. The data were produced by immunoSEQ multiplex PCR, yet TCRdb's version contains in-frame clones alone and is incomplete. The table includes about 28,000 clones, over 60% detected once. The rearrangement joins TRBV7-9 to TRBJ2-7, with D unclear. Sequenced sample: CD4+ T cells from blood buffy coats. This TCR derives from a human donor in good health. The CDR3 here is CASSLDLNPHEQYF. The CDR3 DNA is TGTGCCAGCAGCTTAGACCTTAATCCCCACGAGCAGTACTTC.